This entry features one T cell receptor beta chain sequence. The record originates from a study of long-term antiretroviral therapy in people with HIV. In germline, CDR1 is SGHDT, CDR2 YYEEEE. Trimming removed 5 bases from V and 6 bases from J; junction bases left unmatched: 8. CDR3 length: 15 residues. Version v3.0 of the immunoSEQ assay was performed at survey level. Measured with immunoSEQ multiplex PCR; TCRdb has only the in-frame clones, and not every one. The data show about 48,000 clones, 80% to 90% seen once. The study drew at least one pre-ART and at least two post-ART PBMC samples from every donor.

The origin of this receptor is a woman between 18 and 29 years old with HIV. This sequence joins TRBV5-6 and TRBJ1-2, with 12 bases aligning to TRBD1. The source material was unsorted PBMCs, sampled 0.8 years after starting antiretroviral therapy. The CDR3, as DNA: TGTGCCAGCAGTCGTCGAGGGACAGGGGGCCATGGCTACACCTTC. Translation gives CASSRRGTGGHGYTF. Together with reference TRBV5-6 and TRBJ1-2, the CDR3 gives the full variable domain: DAGVTQSPTHLIKTRGQQVTLRCSPKSGHDTVSWYQQALGQGPQFIFQYYEEEERQRGNFPDRFSGHQFPNYSSELNVNALLLGDSALYLCASSRRGTGGHGYTFGSGTRLTVV.